The clone carrying this T cell receptor beta chain was picked up a small number of times. What it binds is unknown. The CDR3 is 16 amino acids. CDR1 GTSNPN and CDR2 SVGIG come from the germline V gene (reference sequence). V gave up 3 bases and J gave up 8 bases; unmatched junction bases: 7. This record comes from a study of T-cell reconstitution after alpha-beta-depleted transplantation in children. Overall study findings and caveats: Surviving recipient T cells and intrathymic progenitors accounted for some patients' high TCRbeta diversity at day 60. Expanded graft clones, several hundred of them, were reportedly the source of alpha-beta T cells about two months after transplant. T-cell numbers and diversity, one year after transplant, stemmed largely from T cells that were newly produced.

Library preparation (for TCRbeta) was performed with unique molecular identifiers. TCRdb redid the calling of the PCR reads with MiXCR, one entry per CDR3 protein. The sample shows 700,000 to 950,000 distinct CDR3 sequences, roughly 15% of them seen only once. The sequences come from PBMCs, mostly from graft donor cells, collected 360 days after TCRalphabeta/CD19-depleted stem cell transplant. The chain employs TRBV30 and TRBJ2-1; 16 nucleotides align to TRBD2. The receptor was derived from a male patient younger than 18 who had a stem cell transplant for acute lymphoblastic leukemia, so the T cells may come from the graft donor. The CDR3, as DNA: TGTGCCTGGAGGCTGGGACTAGCGGGAGGGCAGGATGAGCAGTTCTTC. This sequence encodes CAWRLGLAGGQDEQFF.